The present T cell receptor (beta chain) was sequenced within a study of blood T cell repertoires in COVID-19. Study summary: The United States, Italy and Spain provided the acute and convalescent COVID-19 samples. T cells, B-cell-depleted T cells, or PBMCs provided the cDNA or gDNA that served as material.

The V gene's germline CDR1 is MNHEY and CDR2 SVGAGI. The trim removed 7 bases at V and 3 bases at J, leaving 12 bases unmatched. CDR3 size: 15 residues. In the authors' methods: Scientists estimated how many nucleated cells there were by amplifying reference gene primers. Produced via immunoSEQ multiplex PCR; TCRdb's table is partial and in-frame only. V and J calls and clone size are those listed in that table; D and trimming were worked out from the DNA. The sample holds 130,000 to 150,000 clones, 75% to 90% seen once. The sequenced sample consisted of peripheral blood. The TCR comes from a woman aged 55-69 years with active COVID-19. This chain connects TRBV6-5 to TRBJ2-7; 7 bases match TRBD1. As DNA, the CDR3 is TGTGCCAGCACGGAAGGGGACAGAATAAGCTACGAGCAGTACTTC. This gives the protein CASTEGDRISYEQYF.